The clone carrying this T cell receptor (beta chain) was picked up a small number of times. Its antigen is unidentified. The entry originates in a study of response to subunit inactivated influenza vaccine. TCRdb re-derived calls from the RT-PCR reads in MiXCR, one entry per CDR3 protein. The sample has under 950,000 distinct CDR3 sequences, approximately 22% seen once. Study-level results: That few new T cells are recruited by each seasonal influenza vaccination was the authors' suggestion.

V was clipped by 7 bases and J by 2 bases, with 17 bases between them. The CDR3 runs 14 residues. Germline V gene lookup returns CDR1 SQVTM and CDR2 ANQGSEA. The specimen comprised PBMCs from blood, sampled roughly 5 days after vaccination. V usage is TRBV29-1 and J usage is TRBJ1-1; D call uncertain. This receptor was identified in a man between 45 and 60 years old who received an inactivated influenza vaccine. CDR3 nucleotide sequence: TGCAGCGGGAGAACCGGGCTAAACAACACTGAAGCTTTCTTT. This gives the protein CSGRTGLNNTEAFF.